These T cell receptor beta chains were read from a single sample in a study of cytomegalovirus exposure and HLA in healthy donors. The data were produced by immunoSEQ multiplex PCR, yet TCRdb's version contains in-frame clones alone and is incomplete. The repertoire consists of some 130,000 clones, with roughly 78% occurring once and the leading ten covering 2% to 3%. Sequenced sample: PBMCs. The receptors come from a man aged 30-40 years in good health and CMV-seronegative. The CDR3 runs from the conserved cysteine through the conserved F or W. The order of the fields is J gene, V gene, CDR3 protein.

TRBJ2-1 TRBV7-9 CASSSEGQGVYEQFF
TRBJ1-3 TRBV28 CASRTGESSGNTIYF
TRBJ2-7 TRBV19 CASRDTGGAEQYF
TRBJ2-7 TRBV30 CAWSSGSPWQYF
TRBJ2-7 TRBV5-1 CASSWVGESDEQYF
. TRBV13 CASSFSGTTYEQYF
TRBJ1-2 TRBV2 CASSEGRGDGYTF
TRBJ2-7 TRBV28 CASSLYYQYEQYF
TRBJ2-1 TRBV2 CASGPSGQGASGSYNEQFF
TRBJ1-1 TRBV30 CAWSVGQGHTEAFF
TRBJ1-2 TRBV7-6 CASSPSTGGVFGYTF
. TRBV6-5 CASSQRDRRYEQYF
TRBJ1-4 TRBV27 CASSLDRNNEKLFF
TRBJ1-5 TRBV19 CASNPRQDYSNQPQHF
TRBJ2-7 TRBV6-1 CASSWTGVLYEQYF
TRBJ2-7 TRBV18 CASSPPLRVQAYEQYF
TRBJ1-5 TRBV7-9 CASSSGSYSNQPQHF
TRBJ1-1 TRBV7-6 CASSLEQGGANTEAFF
TRBJ1-3 TRBV7-6 CASSLGGSNSGNTIYF
TRBJ2-1 TRBV4-1 CASSQEGGRGDNEQFF
TRBJ2-2 TRBV30 CAWKNRGVWNTGELFF
TRBJ1-5 TRBV6-1 CASSEARSSRSQPQNF